Listed below are T cell receptor beta chains from one sample, sequenced in a study of T cell repertoires in cytomegalovirus infection. TCRdb called the reads again in MiXCR, with one record for every CDR3 protein. The table lists roughly 320,000 distinct CDR3 sequences, approximately 9.5% of them singletons. Input material: PBMCs. All receptors come from a human donor in good health (CMV status not recorded). Some clones in this sample may be carry-over from other donors' samples. Both conserved end residues are part of each CDR3. Fields, in order: CDR3 protein, CDR3 DNA, clone size, D gene, J gene, V gene. D genes are given only for firm matches. A row's size may be missing; if present it is once, few, many or a size class.

CASSIAAREGTGELFF,TGTGCCAGTAGTATAGCAGCGCGGGAGGGTACCGGGGAGCTGTTTTTT,few,TRBD2,TRBJ2-2,TRBV19
CASSPRGTQYF,TGTGCCAGCAGTCCCCGGGGTACCCAGTACTTC,many,.,TRBJ2-5,TRBV12-3/TRBV12-4
CASTKPPNFGYTF,TGTGCCAGCACGAAACCCCCTAATTTTGGCTACACCTTC,many,.,TRBJ1-2,TRBV7-2
CASSFRQGALAGELFF,TGTGCCAGCAGCTTCAGACAGGGGGCATTGGCCGGGGAGCTGTTTTTT,many,TRBD1,TRBJ2-2,TRBV7-6
CASSFGTSGGWSTDTQYF,TGTGCCAGCAGCTTCGGGACTAGCGGGGGGTGGAGCACAGATACGCAGTATTTT,many,TRBD2,TRBJ2-3,TRBV7-2
CASSLGVLASYEQYF,TGTGCCAGCAGCTTAGGGGTTTTGGCCTCCTACGAGCAGTACTTC,many,.,TRBJ2-7,TRBV7-2
CASRGTGGQYEQYF,TGTGCCAGCAGGGGTACAGGGGGCCAGTACGAGCAGTACTTC,few,TRBD1,TRBJ2-7,TRBV28
CASSIGTGELFF,TGTGCCAGTAGTATTGGGACCGGGGAGCTGTTTTTT,few,.,TRBJ2-2,TRBV19
CASSPDPPSYYTF,TGTGCCAGCAGCCCGGACCCTCCGAGTTACTACACCTTC,many,.,TRBJ1-2,TRBV7-9
CASSLVPRETQYF,TGTGCCAGCAGCTTAGTACCGAGGGAGACCCAGTACTTC,many,.,TRBJ2-5,TRBV7-2
CASSLQDRGNQPQHF,TGTGCCAGCAGCTTACAGGATCGGGGCAATCAGCCCCAGCATTTT,many,.,TRBJ1-5,TRBV7-2
CASSLNNMRGANVLTF,TGTGCCAGCAGCTTAAATAATATGAGAGGGGCCAACGTCCTGACTTTC,many,.,TRBJ2-6,TRBV7-2
CASSQDLARQETQYF,TGTGCCAGCAGCCAAGATTTGGCTAGACAAGAGACCCAGTACTTC,.,.,TRBJ2-5,TRBV3-1
CASRDPGNQPQHF,TGTGCCAGTAGGGACCCAGGCAATCAGCCCCAGCATTTT,few,.,TRBJ1-5,TRBV19
CASSSRLAGANEQYF,TGTGCCAGCAGTTCTCGACTAGCGGGAGCTAACGAGCAGTACTTC,many,TRBD2,TRBJ2-7,TRBV6-2/TRBV6-3